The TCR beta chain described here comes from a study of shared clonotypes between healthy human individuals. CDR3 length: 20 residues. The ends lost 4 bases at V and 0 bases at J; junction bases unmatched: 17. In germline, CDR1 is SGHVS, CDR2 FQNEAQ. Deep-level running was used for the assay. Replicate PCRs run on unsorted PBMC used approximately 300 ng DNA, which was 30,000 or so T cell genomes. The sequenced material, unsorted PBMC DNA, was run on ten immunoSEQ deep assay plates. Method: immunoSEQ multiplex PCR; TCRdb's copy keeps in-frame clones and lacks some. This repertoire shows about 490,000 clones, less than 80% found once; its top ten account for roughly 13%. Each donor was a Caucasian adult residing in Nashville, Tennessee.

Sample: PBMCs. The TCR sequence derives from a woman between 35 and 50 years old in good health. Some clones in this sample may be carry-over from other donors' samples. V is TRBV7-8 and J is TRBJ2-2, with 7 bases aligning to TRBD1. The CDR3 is CASSSHYSGTVYANTGELFF. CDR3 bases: TGTGCCAGCAGCTCACACTATTCCGGGACAGTTTACGCGAACACCGGGGAGCTGTTTTTT.